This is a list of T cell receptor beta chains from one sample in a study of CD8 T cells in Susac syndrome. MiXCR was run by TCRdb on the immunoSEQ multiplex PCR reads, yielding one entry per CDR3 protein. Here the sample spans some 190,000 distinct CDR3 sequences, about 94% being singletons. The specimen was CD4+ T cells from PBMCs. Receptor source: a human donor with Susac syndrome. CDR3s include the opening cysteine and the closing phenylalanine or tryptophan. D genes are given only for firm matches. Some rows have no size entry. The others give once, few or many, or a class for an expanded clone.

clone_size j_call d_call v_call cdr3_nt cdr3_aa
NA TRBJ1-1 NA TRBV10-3 TGTGCCATCAGTGGGCAGTTCTCGGAGAACACTGAAGCTTTCTTT CAISGQFSENTEAFF
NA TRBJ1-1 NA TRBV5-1 TGCGCCAGCAGCTTTCTCGCGCAAGGGGCGAACACTGAAGCTTTCTTT CASSFLAQGANTEAFF
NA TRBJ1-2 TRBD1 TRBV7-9 TGTGCCAGCAGCCAAGACAGGGGCAATAGCTATGGCTACACCTTC CASSQDRGNSYGYTF
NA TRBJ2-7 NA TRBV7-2 TGTGCCAGCAGCTACCTCTTTGAGCAGTACTTC CASSYLFEQYF
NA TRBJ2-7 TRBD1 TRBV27 TGTGCCAGCAGTATGACCGGGACAGGGTTCTACGAGCAGTACTTC CASSMTGTGFYEQYF
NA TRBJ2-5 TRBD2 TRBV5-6 TGTGCCAGCAGCCGGACTAGCGGGGGTTTAGAGACCCAGTACTTC CASSRTSGGLETQYF
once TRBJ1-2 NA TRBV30 TGTGCCTGGACCTTAGGGACGAGCGGCTACACCTTC CAWTLGTSGYTF
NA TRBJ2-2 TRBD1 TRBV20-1 TGCAGTACCGGGACAGGGCGGACCGGGGAGCTGTTTTTT CSTGTGRTGELFF
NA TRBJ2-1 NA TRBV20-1 TGCAGTGCGTCCGATGGGCCTTATCCCTACAATGAGCAGTTCTTC CSASDGPYPYNEQFF
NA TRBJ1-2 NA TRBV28 TGTGCCAGCAGTTTACTTGGGGCGGGTCTTCATGGCTACACCTTC CASSLLGAGLHGYTF
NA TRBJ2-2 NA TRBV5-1 TGCGCCAGCAGGGTCGGACAGACGAACACCGGGGAGCTGTTTTTT CASRVGQTNTGELFF
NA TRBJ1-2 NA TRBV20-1 TGCAGTGCTAGAGGAACCAGTTACTACACCTTC CSARGTSYYTF
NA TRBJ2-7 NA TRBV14 TGTGCCAGCAGCCAAGTCCGCAGGGGAACCTACGAGCAGTACTTC CASSQVRRGTYEQYF
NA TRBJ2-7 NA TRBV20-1 TGCAGTGCTAGAGTTTGGCAGGGAAGCTCCTACGAGCAGTACTTC CSARVWQGSSYEQYF
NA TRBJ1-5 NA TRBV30 TGTGCCTGGACGGGATCGGTAGACGCACAGCCCCAGCATTTT CAWTGSVDAQPQHF
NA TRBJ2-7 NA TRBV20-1 TGCAGTGCTACCGAAGACGACAGGGAGCAGTACTTC CSATEDDREQYF
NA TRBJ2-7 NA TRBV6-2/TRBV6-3 TGTGCCAGCAGTAACCCGACGGGCGAGCAGTACTTC CASSNPTGEQYF
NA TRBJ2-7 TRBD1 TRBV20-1 TGCAGTGCTAGAAGTCCAGGGGGCGACGAGCAGTACTTC CSARSPGGDEQYF
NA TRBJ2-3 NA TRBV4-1 TGCGCCAGCAGCCAAGATCCGAGCCGGGAGACGCAGTATTTT CASSQDPSRETQYF
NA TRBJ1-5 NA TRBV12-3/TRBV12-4 TGTGCCAGCAGGCTCTCCGGGGACCGGAATCAGCCCCAGCATTTT CASRLSGDRNQPQHF
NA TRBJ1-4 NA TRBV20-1 TGCAGTGCTAGAGATAAGTTGGGAACGTTAGCCGGGAGTGAAAAACTGTTTTTT CSARDKLGTLAGSEKLFF
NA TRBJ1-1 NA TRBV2 TGTGCCAGCAGTGGGGGGGGTAGGACTGAAGCTTTCTTT CASSGGGRTEAFF
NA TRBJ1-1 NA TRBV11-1 TGTGCCAGCAGCTTGGTCACACGGGGGAACACTGAAGCTTTCTTT CASSLVTRGNTEAFF
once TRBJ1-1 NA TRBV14 TGTGCCAGCAGCCAAGACTGGGGGACTGAAGCTTTCTTT CASSQDWGTEAFF
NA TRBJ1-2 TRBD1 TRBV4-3 TGCGCCAGCAGCCTTACCGGGACAGGGGGCTATGGCTACACCTTC CASSLTGTGGYGYTF
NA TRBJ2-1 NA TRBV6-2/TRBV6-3 TGTGCCAGCAGCCCAATTCGGACAGGGAGGGACGAGCAGTTCTTC CASSPIRTGRDEQFF
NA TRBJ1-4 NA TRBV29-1 TGCAGCGTTTGCCCAAGCGCTAATGAAAAACTGTTTTTT CSVCPSANEKLFF
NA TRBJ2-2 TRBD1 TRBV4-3 TGCGCCAGCAGCCAAGGACTACAGGGGGTGCGCATGAACACCGGGGAGCTGTTTTTT CASSQGLQGVRMNTGELFF
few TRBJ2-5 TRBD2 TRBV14 TGTGCCAGCAGCCAAGGGGCTAGCGGGGGCCAAGAGACCCAGTACTTC CASSQGASGGQETQYF
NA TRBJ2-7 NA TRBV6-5 TGTGCCAGCAGCCCGGCAGGGAGATCCTACGAGCAGTACTTC CASSPAGRSYEQYF
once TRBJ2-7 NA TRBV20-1 TGCAGTGCTGGGCGCCCGCTCGAGCAGTACTTC CSAGRPLEQYF
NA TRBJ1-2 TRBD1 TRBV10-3 TGTGCCATCAGTTACGAGGGGGCGCATGGCTACACCTTC CAISYEGAHGYTF
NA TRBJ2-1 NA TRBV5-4 TGTGCCAGCAGCTTGGGCGGGGGCGTCTCCTACAATGAGCAGTTCTTC CASSLGGGVSYNEQFF
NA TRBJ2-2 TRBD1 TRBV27 TGTGCCAGCAGAGAGGGACAGGGGGTCACCGGGGAGCTGTTTTTT CASREGQGVTGELFF
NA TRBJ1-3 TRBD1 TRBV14 TGTGCCAGCAGCCATCGACAGGGGACTGGAAACACCATATATTTT CASSHRQGTGNTIYF
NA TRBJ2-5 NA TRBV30 TGTGCCTGGAGTGTAGGACCCAACCAAGAGACCCAGTACTTC CAWSVGPNQETQYF
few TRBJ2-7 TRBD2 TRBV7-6 TGTGCCAGCAGCTTAGAAGGGGAGGGAAGAGAGCAGTACTTC CASSLEGEGREQYF
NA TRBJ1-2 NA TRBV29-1 TGCAGCGTTGAAGATGGGCCGGGGTATGGCTACACCTTC CSVEDGPGYGYTF
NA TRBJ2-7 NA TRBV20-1 TGCAGTGCAAGGCCCGGGGAGTTTTCCTACGAGCAGTACTTC CSARPGEFSYEQYF
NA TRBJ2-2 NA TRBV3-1 TGTGCCAGCAGCCAGGACCATAACACCGGGGAGCTGTTTTTT CASSQDHNTGELFF
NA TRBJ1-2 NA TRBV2 TGTGCCAGCAGTGAAGGGTGGGGCTACACCTTC CASSEGWGYTF
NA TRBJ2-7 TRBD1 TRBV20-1 TGCAGTGCCCCCAGGACCGGGACAGGGTCCTACGAGCAGTACTTC CSAPRTGTGSYEQYF
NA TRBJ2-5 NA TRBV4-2 TGTGCCAGCAGCCCGACTGCTGGACACCAGGCGGGGACCCAGTACTTC CASSPTAGHQAGTQYF
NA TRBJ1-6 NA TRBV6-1 TGTGCCAGCCGGGACAATCATTCACCCCTCCACTTT CASRDNHSPLHF
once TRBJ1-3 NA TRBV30 TGTGCCTGGACAAGGAGAGACACCATATATTTT CAWTRRDTIYF
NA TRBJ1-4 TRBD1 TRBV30 TGTGCCTGGAGTGTGGACAGGGGGAATGAAAAACTGTTTTTT CAWSVDRGNEKLFF
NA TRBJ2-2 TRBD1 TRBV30 TGTGCCTGGCGACCCCGGGACAGGGGGTATAACGGGGAGCTGTTTTTT CAWRPRDRGYNGELFF
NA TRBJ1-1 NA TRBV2 TGTGCCAGCTTGCCGACCTCCCTTGGGAACACTGAAGCTTTCTTT CASLPTSLGNTEAFF
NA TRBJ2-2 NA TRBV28 TGTGCCAGCAGTAATAGGGCCACCGGGGAGCTGTTTTTT CASSNRATGELFF